The 13 T cell receptor beta chains listed next were all sequenced from one sample in a study of T-cell memory formation after mild COVID-19. TCRdb analysed the 5' RACE reads with MiXCR anew, one entry per CDR3 protein. The sample includes 85,000 to 130,000 distinct CDR3 sequences, roughly 12% of them seen just once. Sequenced: PBMCs or a T cell subset sorted from them (not recorded which). The origin of the receptors is an adult woman who had mild COVID-19 (a few samples of this study predate the infection). Cell type and time point are not known.

This clonotype has a handful of counts. The chain recombines TRBV24-1 with TRBJ2-1; unclear D gene. CDR3 size: 11 residues. V dropped 6 bases and J dropped 8 bases, with 7 bases sitting between them. Germline loops: CDR1 KGHDR, CDR2 SFDVKD. The CDR3 spells CATSSDDEQFF. CDR3 bases: TGTGCCACCAGTTCGGACGATGAGCAGTTCTTC.

This clonotype was found a few times. The rearrangement links TRBV7-9 to TRBJ1-3; tentative D call: TRBD1 (5 bases). CDR3 length equals 15 residues. Trimming pared 6 bases from V and 0 bases from J, leaving 12 bases between. Germline V lookup: CDR1 SEHNR, CDR2 FQNEAQ (reference sequence). The CDR3 reads CASRRDRDSGNTIYF. Written as DNA, the CDR3 is TGTGCCAGCAGACGGGACCGAGACTCTGGAAACACCATATATTTT.

This chain connects TRBV27 to TRBJ2-7; no reliable D call. This CDR3 is 12 amino acids long. CDR1 is MNHEY and CDR2 is SMNVEV in the germline V gene (reference sequence). V lost 6 bases and J lost 4, with 10 bases in between. The chain's CDR3 is CASRDPGYEQYF. The CDR3 region has the DNA TGTGCCAGCAGGGACCCAGGATACGAGCAGTACTTC.

CDR3 coding DNA: TGCAGTGCTAGAGATAGGGTAGCGGGAGGTCTTGAGCAGTTCTTC. It is translated as CSARDRVAGGLEQFF. J is TRBJ2-1 and V is TRBV20-1; 10 nucleotides line up with TRBD2. The CDR3 extends over 15 amino acids. V lost 0 bases and J lost 9; bases outside the gene matches: 8. In germline, CDR1 is DFQATT, CDR2 SNEGSKA (reference sequence).

This clonotype was observed a handful of times. The genes are TRBV12-3 or TRBV12-4 and TRBJ2-4; D ambiguous. This CDR3 is 15 amino acids long. Trimming removed 0 bases from V and 8 bases from J, with 14 bases in between. The CDR3 nucleotides read TGTGCCAGCAGTTTAGCGGACGGTCCCCATCACATTCAGTACTTC. Its protein product is CASSLADGPHHIQYF.

This clonotype was recorded many times. This chain connects TRBV12-3 or TRBV12-4 to TRBJ1-2; 7 bases are a match to TRBD1. The ends lost 5 bases at V and 4 bases at J; junction bases unmatched: 10. This CDR3 region has 15 residues. The CDR3: CASSPSNRGLYGYTF. In DNA form, the CDR3 reads TGTGCCAGCAGTCCGTCGAATAGGGGGCTCTATGGCTACACCTTC.

In this sample, this clonotype turned up many times. The chain joins TRBV9 to TRBJ2-3; possible D gene TRBD2, 5 bases. Germline V gene lookup returns CDR1 SGDLS and CDR2 YYNGEE. CDR3 length: 14 residues. V was cut by 0 bases and J by 1 base, with 6 bases left in between. In DNA form, the CDR3 reads TGTGCCAGCAGCGTAGACGGGGGCACAGATACGCAGTATTTT. Encoded protein: CASSVDGGTDTQYF.

This clonotype was seen more than once but under ten times. The V gene is TRBV6-2 or TRBV6-3, the J gene TRBJ2-7, with D uncertain. This CDR3 has 11 amino acids. The V and J ends lost 10 bases and 4 bases respectively, with 11 bases between them. CDR1 is MNHEY and CDR2 is SVGEGT in the germline V gene. CDR3 sequence reads: CATWIQYEQYF. The CDR3 DNA sequence: TGTGCCACATGGATACAATACGAGCAGTACTTC.

This clonotype was counted ten times or more. The chain employs TRBV6-5 and TRBJ1-1; D might be TRBD1 (5 bases). CDR1 MNHEY and CDR2 SVGAGI come from the germline V gene. Trimming stripped 7 bases from V and 0 bases from J, with 9 bases between. This CDR3 is built from 13 residues. For the CDR3, the DNA is TGTGCCAGCACGCGGGGCATGAACACTGAAGCTTTCTTT. Encoded protein: CASTRGMNTEAFF.

In this sample, this clonotype turned up a few times. The V and J genes are TRBV13 and TRBJ2-7, with TRBD2 as a possible D gene (7 bases). Germline V gene sequence: CDR1 PRHDT, CDR2 FYEKMQ (reference sequence). Trimming removed 3 bases at V and 2 bases at J, with 14 bases between. The CDR3 sequence is 15 residues long. CDR3 in DNA: TGTGCCAGCAGCTTGGGGGCGGGAGTACCCTACGAGCAGTACTTC. This encodes CASSLGAGVPYEQYF.

This clonotype was seen a few times. The chain employs TRBV24-1 and TRBJ2-1, with D perhaps matching TRBD1 (6 bases). Germline V gene data show CDR1 as KGHDR and CDR2 as SFDVKD. The CDR3 consists of 15 residues. Deletions cut 3 bases from V and 5 bases from J, with 13 bases between. The CDR3 region has the DNA TGTGCCACCAGTGATCCAAAGGACAGAAACAATGAGCAGTTCTTC. Its protein product is CATSDPKDRNNEQFF.

Only a few counts were recorded for this clonotype. This chain joins TRBV2 and TRBJ1-1, with a possible D match to TRBD1 (6 bases). Between the trimmed V and J ends, which lost 2 bases and 11 bases, there was a span of 18 bases. The CDR3 is 14 residues long. Germline V lookup: CDR1 SNHLY, CDR2 FYNNEI. DNA for the CDR3: TGTGCCAGCAGTGAATGGCAGGGCTTGGGGGCCGCTTTCTTT. This translates into CASSEWQGLGAAFF.

This clonotype occurred a few times. The chain uses TRBV27 and TRBJ2-1, with D unresolved. Germline V gives CDR1 MNHEY, CDR2 SMNVEV (reference sequence). The V end lost 3 bases, the J end lost 8 bases, and 14 bases lay between the germline ends. The CDR3 contains 14 residues. The CDR3 DNA sequence: TGTGCCAGCAGTTTCTTGGACGAGATGGATGAGCAGTTCTTC. It translates to CASSFLDEMDEQFF.